This TCR beta chain stems from a study of blood T cells in healthy people across ages. Study observations and caveats: The unknown donor CMV status may have confounded expanded clonotype changes.

Isolated per sample were at least 6 million PBMCs. A J-beta primer mix and a sample-barcoded 5' primer were used in a second PCR of about 7 to 12 cycles. TCRdb reprocessed the 5' RACE reads via MiXCR and lists one record per CDR3 protein. This table holds roughly 800,000 distinct CDR3 sequences, 58% found once. Germline CDR1 and CDR2: SGHTA and FQGNSA. Deletions cut 1 base from V and 7 bases from J, with 17 bases between. The CDR3 contains 15 residues. A note on this clonotype: Its antigen is not known.

The receptor comes from a man under 40 in good health. The V gene is TRBV7-2, the J gene TRBJ2-7, with D possibly matching TRBD1 (6 bases). What was sequenced was blood. The CDR3 loop reads CASSLGPMTQGEQYF. Written as DNA, the CDR3 is TGTGCCAGCAGCTTAGGCCCCATGACCCAGGGGGAGCAGTACTTC.